A selection of T cell receptor beta chains follows, all from one sample in a study of blood T cell repertoires in COVID-19. Assay: immunoSEQ multiplex PCR; the TCRdb copy retains only in-frame clones and omits some. The sample carries about 330,000 clones, around 87% recorded once. Material for sequencing was PBMCs or T cells enriched from blood (not recorded which). The receptor set was obtained from a woman between 25 and 40 years old who had recovered from COVID-19. CDR3s include the opening cysteine and the closing phenylalanine or tryptophan. D genes are given only for firm matches. Where a row states a size, it is once, few, many or the class of an expanded clone; other rows omit it.

abundance: -
j_gene: TRBJ1-2
v_gene: TRBV2
d_gene: TRBD1
CDR3nt: TGTGCCAGCAGTGTCCAGGGGGCTACGTATGGCTACACCTTC
CDR3aa: CASSVQGATYGYTF

abundance: -
j_gene: TRBJ1-1
v_gene: TRBV25-1
d_gene: TRBD1
CDR3nt: TGTGCCAGCAGTGAATGGGCAGGGGGCGCGAACACTGAAGCTTTCTTT
CDR3aa: CASSEWAGGANTEAFF

abundance: once
j_gene: TRBJ2-6
v_gene: TRBV5-1
d_gene: -
CDR3nt: TGCGCCAGCAGCTTGGAGGCAGGGGACGACAACGTCCTGACTTTC
CDR3aa: CASSLEAGDDNVLTF

abundance: few
j_gene: TRBJ2-3
v_gene: TRBV10-3
d_gene: -
CDR3nt: TGTGCCATCAGTACAGGGTTGGCAGATACGCAGTATTTT
CDR3aa: CAISTGLADTQYF

abundance: -
j_gene: TRBJ2-5
v_gene: TRBV5-1
d_gene: -
CDR3nt: TGCGCCAGCCATTCAAACCTAAATAACCGGGAGACCCAGTACTTC
CDR3aa: CASHSNLNNRETQYF

abundance: once
j_gene: TRBJ2-1
v_gene: TRBV27
d_gene: TRBD2
CDR3nt: TGTGCCACCCAAAGAGGGATCAGCGGGGGGGGCCATGAGCAGTTCTTC
CDR3aa: CATQRGISGGGHEQFF

abundance: -
j_gene: TRBJ1-1
v_gene: TRBV6-4
d_gene: -
CDR3nt: TGTGCCAGCAGTGACTCGGGCAGGGCTAGCACTGAAGCTTTCTTT
CDR3aa: CASSDSGRASTEAFF

abundance: few
j_gene: TRBJ2-5
v_gene: TRBV4-3
d_gene: -
CDR3nt: TGCGCCAGCAGCCAAGCCGGGGCGGGGGCGGAGACCCAGTACTTC
CDR3aa: CASSQAGAGAETQYF

abundance: -
j_gene: TRBJ2-5
v_gene: TRBV5-1
d_gene: -
CDR3nt: TGCGCCAGCAGCCCTGGGACACAAGAGACCCAGTACTTC
CDR3aa: CASSPGTQETQYF

abundance: -
j_gene: TRBJ1-3
v_gene: TRBV27
d_gene: -
CDR3nt: TGTGCCAGCAGCATAGCCTTTACCGGAAACACCATATATTTT
CDR3aa: CASSIAFTGNTIYF

abundance: -
j_gene: TRBJ2-6
v_gene: TRBV5-6
d_gene: -
CDR3nt: TGTGCCAGCAGCTCTATCCAGGGCGTATTACGTGGGGCCAACGTCCTGACTTTC
CDR3aa: CASSSIQGVLRGANVLTF

abundance: -
j_gene: TRBJ2-3
v_gene: TRBV5-4
d_gene: -
CDR3nt: TGTGCCAGCAGCTTGCCCTACACAGATACGCAGTATTTT
CDR3aa: CASSLPYTDTQYF

abundance: -
j_gene: TRBJ1-2
v_gene: TRBV6-4
d_gene: TRBD1
CDR3nt: TGTGCCAGCAGTGACTCAGAGGGGGCTCGCGGCTACACCTTC
CDR3aa: CASSDSEGARGYTF